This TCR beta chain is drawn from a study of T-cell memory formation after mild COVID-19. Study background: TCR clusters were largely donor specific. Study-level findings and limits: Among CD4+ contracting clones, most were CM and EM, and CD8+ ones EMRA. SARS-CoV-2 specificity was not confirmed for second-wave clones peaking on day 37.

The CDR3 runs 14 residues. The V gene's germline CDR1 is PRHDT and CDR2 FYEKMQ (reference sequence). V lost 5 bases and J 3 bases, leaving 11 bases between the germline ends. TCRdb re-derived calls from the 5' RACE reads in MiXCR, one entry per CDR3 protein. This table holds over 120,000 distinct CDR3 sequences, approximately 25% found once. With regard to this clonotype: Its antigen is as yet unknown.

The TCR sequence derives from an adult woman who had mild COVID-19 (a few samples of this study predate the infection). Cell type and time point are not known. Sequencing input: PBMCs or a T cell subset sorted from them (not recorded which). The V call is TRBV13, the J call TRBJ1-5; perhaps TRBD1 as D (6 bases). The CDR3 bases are TGTGCCAGCAGCGCCACAGGGCCCAATCAGCCCCAGCATTTT. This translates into CASSATGPNQPQHF. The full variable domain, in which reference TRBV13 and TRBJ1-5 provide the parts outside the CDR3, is AAGVIQSPRHLIKEKRETATLKCYPIPRHDTVYWYQQGPGQDPQFLISFYEKMQSDKGSIPDRFSAQQFSDYHSELNMSSLELGDSALYFCASSATGPNQPQHFGDGTRLSIL.